Described below is a single T cell receptor (beta chain) sequence and its context. This record belongs to a study of T cell changes during pregnancy in multiple sclerosis. The length of the CDR3 is 16 residues. The V gene's germline CDR1 is SNHLY and CDR2 FYNNEI. The J segment lost 1 base and the V segment lost 5 bases, leaving 10 bases of the junction unmatched. The data were produced by immunoSEQ multiplex PCR, yet TCRdb's version contains in-frame clones alone and is incomplete. The sample carries 60,000 to 75,000 clones, 90% to 95% recorded once. This clonotype originated in a female donor with multiple sclerosis, enrolled in a pregnancy study. The rearrangement links TRBV2 to TRBJ1-2; 7 bases are a match to TRBD1. The input for sequencing was peripheral blood, taken before pregnancy. The CDR3 loop reads CASSHTGATLNYGYTF. As DNA, the CDR3 is TGTGCCAGCAGTCATACAGGGGCCACCCTTAACTATGGCTACACCTTC.